A selection of T cell receptor beta chains follows, all from one sample in a study of blood T cell repertoires in COVID-19. The table came from immunoSEQ multiplex PCR; TCRdb's copy has only in-frame clones and leaves some out. The data hold 200,000 to 300,000 clones, with about 88% observed a single time. Source material: peripheral blood. The receptor set was obtained from a woman aged 60-70 years with COVID-19, enrolled during active disease. Both conserved end residues are part of each CDR3. The D gene is left open where the match is weak. The size entry is marked missing in some rows and otherwise reads once, few, many or a size class.

>few|TRBD2|TRBV5-4|TRBJ2-1
TGTGCCAGCAGCTTGGGGGGCCTAGCGGGAGGAGGGACCTACAATGAGCAGTTCTTC
CASSLGGLAGGGTYNEQFF
>once|TRBD2|TRBV5-5|TRBJ2-7
TGTGCCAGCAGCGCCGGAGCGGGAGTCTACGAGCAGTACTTC
CASSAGAGVYEQYF
>-|TRBD2|TRBV7-2|TRBJ2-1
TGTGCCAGCAGCTTAGCGATCGGACTAGCGGACAATGAGCAGTTCTTC
CASSLAIGLADNEQFF
>-|-|TRBV30|TRBJ2-3
TGTGCCTGGACCACAGGGCTTAGCACAGATACGCAGTATTTT
CAWTTGLSTDTQYF
>-|TRBD2|TRBV29-1|TRBJ2-7
TGCAGCGGGGGGACTAGCGGACTCTCCTACGAGCAGTACTTC
CSGGTSGLSYEQYF
>-|-|TRBV3-1/TRBV3-2|TRBJ2-6
TGTGCCAGCAGCTCAACAGGGTTCTCTGGGGCCAACGTCCTGACTTTC
CASSSTGFSGANVLTF
>-|-|TRBV11-1|TRBJ2-1
TGTGCCAGCAGCTTACGCGGGAACTACAATGAGCAGTTCTTC
CASSLRGNYNEQFF
>-|-|TRBV6-5|TRBJ1-5
TGTGCCAGCACCCACAGCTTCAATCAGCCCCAGCATTTT
CASTHSFNQPQHF
>-|-|TRBV7-6|TRBJ2-7
TGTGCCAGCAGCTTAGTCGGCGGGCCGTCTCCCGAGCAGTACTTC
CASSLVGGPSPEQYF
>-|-|TRBV9|TRBJ1-1
TGTGCCAGCAGCGGAGAGGGACAAGGGAACACTGAAGCTTTCTTT
CASSGEGQGNTEAFF
>-|TRBD1|TRBV6-5|TRBJ2-2
TGTGCCAGCAGTAAACAGGGGGCGATCGCCGGGGAGCTGTTTTTT
CASSKQGAIAGELFF
>-|-|TRBV2|TRBJ1-4
TGTGCCAGCAGTGACCCAGGGGCTAATGAAAAACTGTTTTTT
CASSDPGANEKLFF
>-|-|TRBV5-1|TRBJ2-7
TGCGCCAGCAGCTTGGGGTCGGGACTCTCCTACGAGCAGTACTTC
CASSLGSGLSYEQYF
>once|TRBD2|TRBV11-3|TRBJ2-7
TGTGCCAGCAGCTTAGAAAGCCCGGGACTAGCGGGAGGGCGGACCTACGAGCAGTACTTC
CASSLESPGLAGGRTYEQYF
>-|TRBD1|TRBV6-5|TRBJ1-4
TGTGCCAGCAGTTTCCAGGGGGCCCAGAATGAAAAACTGTTTTTT
CASSFQGAQNEKLFF
>-|-|TRBV9|TRBJ1-2
TGTGCCAGCAGGCGGCCAGCAGCCTACTATGGCTACACCTTC
CASRRPAAYYGYTF
>-|-|TRBV10-3|TRBJ2-1
TGTGCCATCTGGTACAACAATGAGCAGTTCTTC
CAIWYNNEQFF
>few|-|TRBV3-1/TRBV3-2|TRBJ1-6
TGTGCCAGCAGCCAAGGGGCAGGGGTTCCACCCCTCCACTTT
CASSQGAGVPPLHF
>once|TRBD2|TRBV14|TRBJ2-3
TGTGCCAGCAGCCCGGCTAGCGGGTACACAGATACGCAGTATTTT
CASSPASGYTDTQYF
>-|-|TRBV5-4|TRBJ1-1
TGTGCCAGCAGCCAACTAACCCCGGGGGGGGACACTGAAGCTTTCTTT
CASSQLTPGGDTEAFF
>-|-|TRBV6-2/TRBV6-3|TRBJ1-5
TGTGCCAGCAGTTACCAGTTCTCCAATCAGCCCCAGCATTTT
CASSYQFSNQPQHF
>-|-|TRBV21-1|TRBJ1-1
TGTGCCAGGTTAAACAGGGTTCAGGGCACTGAAGCTTTCTTT
CARLNRVQGTEAFF
>-|-|TRBV3-1/TRBV3-2|TRBJ1-2
TGTGCCAGCAGCCAAGAGTCGGGAGTAATATTTCTTGGCTACACCTTC
CASSQESGVIFLGYTF
>-|-|TRBV5-1|TRBJ2-7
TGCGCCAGCAGCTTGGACGGGACAAGCTCCTACGAGCAGTACTTC
CASSLDGTSSYEQYF
>-|TRBD2|TRBV11-2|TRBJ2-1
TGTGCCAGCAGCTTAGTCTTCGGCCCAGGCAGGGAGGGTAATGAGCAGTTCTTC
CASSLVFGPGREGNEQFF
>-|TRBD1|TRBV5-8|TRBJ2-2
TGTGCCAGCAGCTGGAGGACAGGGGCTAACACCGGGGAGCTGTTTTTT
CASSWRTGANTGELFF
>-|-|TRBV18|TRBJ2-7
TGTGCCAGCTCACGACGGGAAAATTACGAGCAGTACTTC
CASSRRENYEQYF
>-|-|TRBV11-1|TRBJ2-5
TGTGCCAGCAGCTTAGCCAACACAGGGAGAGAGACCCAGTACTTC
CASSLANTGRETQYF
>-|TRBD1|TRBV24-1|TRBJ2-2
TGTGCCACCAGTGGTCCGGGACAGGGGGGCCCGAACACCGGGGAGCTGTTTTTT
CATSGPGQGGPNTGELFF
>-|-|TRBV19|TRBJ2-3
TGTGCCAGTACCCCTGGGCTGGAGGCAGATACGCAGTATTTT
CASTPGLEADTQYF
>-|-|TRBV18|TRBJ2-7
TGTGCCAGCTCACCACGCGGCGACGAGCAGTACTTC
CASSPRGDEQYF
>-|TRBD2|TRBV9|TRBJ2-1
TGTGCCAGCAGCCAACTAGCGGAGGCCTACAATGAGCAGTTCTTC
CASSQLAEAYNEQFF
>few|TRBD1|TRBV7-9|TRBJ2-7
TGTGCCAGCAGCACCGACAGGGAACTCTACGAGCAGTACTTC
CASSTDRELYEQYF
>-|TRBD1|TRBV2|TRBJ1-5
TGTGCCAGCAGTGAGCGAGGGGGCCCCAATCAGCCCCAGCATTTT
CASSERGGPNQPQHF
>-|TRBD1|TRBV28|TRBJ2-7
TGTGCCAGCAGCACTACAAAGCCCACAGGGGACGAGCAGTACTTC
CASSTTKPTGDEQYF
>-|-|TRBV5-1|TRBJ2-3
TGCGCCAGCAGCTTGGATAGCGCAACTAGCACAGATACGCAGTATTTT
CASSLDSATSTDTQYF
>few|-|TRBV7-9|TRBJ2-7
TGTGCCAGCAGCTTAGGGCAGGGTCTAGCCTACGAGCAGTACTTC
CASSLGQGLAYEQYF
>-|TRBD2|TRBV28|TRBJ2-3
TGTGCCAGCAGTTACCTGGGGGGGGTGAGAGCAGGGACAGATACGCAGTATTTT
CASSYLGGVRAGTDTQYF
>few|TRBD2|TRBV28|TRBJ2-5
TGTGCCAGCAGCCACGCCGGGCAGGGAGGGGAGACCCAGTACTTC
CASSHAGQGGETQYF
>-|TRBD2|TRBV11-3|TRBJ2-3
TGTGCCAGCAGCTTAGGGGGCGGGAGTTCTAAAGATACGCAGTATTTT
CASSLGGGSSKDTQYF
>-|TRBD1|TRBV18|TRBJ2-3
TGTGCCAGCTCACCACATTCACCGGGACAGGGTTTTCCAGATACGCAGTATTTT
CASSPHSPGQGFPDTQYF
>-|TRBD1|TRBV30|TRBJ1-6
TGTGCCTGGAGTGTACTGGGACAGGCTGGCAATTCACCCCTCCACTTT
CAWSVLGQAGNSPLHF
>-|-|TRBV7-6|TRBJ2-7
TGTGCCAGCAGCTTGGGGAGGACCCCAACCTACGAGCAGTACTTC
CASSLGRTPTYEQYF
>once|-|TRBV30|TRBJ1-1
TGTGCCTGGAAGGCCGACAGCCTCACTGAAGCTTTCTTT
CAWKADSLTEAFF